This entry is about one TCR beta chain. What it binds is unknown. The sample originates from a study of regulatory dendritic cells for organ transplantation. V was trimmed by 2 bases and J by 3 bases, leaving 6 bases between them. Looked up from germline, CDR1 is MRHNA and CDR2 is SNTAGT. This CDR3 spans 13 amino acids. Clones were sequenced by immunoSEQ multiplex PCR, and TCRdb holds only the in-frame ones, with some missing. The sample lists some 9,600 clones, around 80% occurring once. Sorted subsets were CFSE-labeled and cultured roughly five days with allogeneic dendritic cells. This clonotype was obtained from a human donor in good health. The material sequenced was memory CD4+ T cells from blood cultured with dendritic cells. Subset denoted: CD45RO+ memory T cells. The chain has TRBV6-4 and TRBJ2-3, with unresolved D. For the CDR3, the DNA is TGTGCCAGCAGTGACAAGGAAACAGATACGCAGTATTTT. Amino acid sequence: CASSDKETDTQYF.